These 27 T cell receptor beta chains share one sample of origin, sequenced in a study of T-cell memory formation after mild COVID-19. TCRdb ran MiXCR on the 5' RACE reads and lists one entry per CDR3 protein. Here the sample spans around 420,000 distinct CDR3 sequences, roughly 26% being singletons. What was sequenced was PBMCs or a T cell subset sorted from them (not recorded which). These receptors all come from an adult woman who had mild COVID-19 (a few samples of this study predate the infection). Cell type and time point are not known.

The chain has TRBV7-3 and TRBJ2-2; possible D gene TRBD1, 6 bases. Deletions cut 4 bases from V and 2 bases from J, with 11 bases between. Germline CDR1 is SGHTA and CDR2 is FQGTGA. This CDR3 has 15 residues. The DNA for the CDR3 is TGTGCCAGCAGCTCATCGACAGGCAACACCGGGGAGCTGTTTTTT. Its translation is CASSSSTGNTGELFF. The full variable domain, in which reference TRBV7-3 and TRBJ2-2 provide the parts outside the CDR3, is GAGVSQTPSNKVTEKGKYVELRCDPISGHTALYWYRQSLGQGPEFLIYFQGTGAADDSGLPNDRFFAVRPEGSVSTLKIQRTERGDSAVYLCASSSSTGNTGELFFGEGSRLTVL.

This clonotype has at least ten counts. The chain has TRBV18 and TRBJ2-3; D may be TRBD1 (5 bases). The CDR3 contains 15 residues. The V and J ends lost 6 bases and 0 bases respectively, with 13 bases between them. CDR1 is KGHSH and CDR2 is LQKENI in the germline V gene. The CDR3 loop is CASSPDNPSTDTQYF. The CDR3 bases are TGTGCCAGCTCCCCGGACAACCCAAGCACAGATACGCAGTATTTT. Based on the CDR3 plus reference TRBV18 and TRBJ2-3, the full variable domain is NAGVMQNPRHLVRRRGQEARLRCSPMKGHSHVYWYRQLPEEGLKFMVYLQKENIIDESGMPKERFSAEFPKEGPSILRIQQVVRGDSAAYFCASSPDNPSTDTQYFGPGTRLTVL.

This chain uses TRBV12-3 or TRBV12-4 with TRBJ2-7; 14 nucleotides align to TRBD2. J gave up 13 bases and V 5 bases, and 4 bases lay outside the gene matches. This CDR3 is built from 12 residues. CDR3 protein: CASSRTSGRFYF. As DNA, the CDR3 is TGTGCCAGCAGTCGGACTAGCGGGAGGTTCTACTTC.

This clonotype was seen only a few times. The chain recombines TRBV2 with TRBJ1-1; D is perhaps TRBD1 (5 bases). The CDR3 is 15 residues long. Germline lookup yields CDR1 SNHLY and CDR2 FYNNEI. V lost 4 bases and J lost 1, with 13 bases in between. The CDR3 protein is CASSVNEGRNTEAFF. The CDR3, as DNA: TGTGCCAGCAGTGTAAATGAGGGGCGGAACACTGAAGCTTTCTTT.

This clonotype has just one count. The chain uses TRBV12-3 or TRBV12-4 and TRBJ2-7; 11 bases are a match to TRBD1. The CDR3 extends over 16 amino acids. J lost 0 bases, V lost 5 bases, and 6 bases had no gene match. CDR3 nucleotide sequence: TGTGCCAGCAGTCCCGGGACAGGGGGACCCTCCTACGAGCAGTACTTC. Its translation is CASSPGTGGPSYEQYF.

This chain uses TRBV7-3 with TRBJ2-2; unclear D gene. The length of the CDR3 is 13 residues. CDR1 and CDR2 (germline): SGHTA, FQGTGA. V was trimmed by 4 bases and J by 5 bases, leaving 8 bases between them. CDR3 loop: CASSSRLTGELFF. The DNA of the CDR3 is TGTGCCAGCAGCTCGCGTTTGACCGGGGAGCTGTTTTTT.

The sample holds a few counts of this clonotype. The V and J genes are TRBV24-1 and TRBJ2-3, with TRBD2 identical over 12 bases. CDR3 length: 16 residues. The V gene end was trimmed by 9 bases and the J gene end by 0 bases; junction bases not matched to a gene: 6. Germline CDR1 is KGHDR and CDR2 is SFDVKD. The CDR3 DNA sequence: TGTGCCACCGCGAGGACTAGCGGGGCTAGCACAGATACGCAGTATTTT. This translates into CATARTSGASTDTQYF.

CDR3: CATSRDPSYQETQYF. In DNA form, the CDR3 reads TGTGCCACCAGCAGAGATCCCTCGTACCAAGAGACCCAGTACTTC. The chain joins TRBV15 to TRBJ2-5; D is unresolved. The CDR3 is 15 amino acids. Germline V gene data show CDR1 as LNHNV and CDR2 as YYDKDF (reference sequence). Trimming took off 0 bases at V and 0 bases at J, with 8 bases between the two ends.

The rearrangement uses TRBV5-1 and TRBJ2-7, with D perhaps matching TRBD1 (6 bases). Germline assignment: CDR1 SGHRS and CDR2 YFSETQ. This CDR3 is built from 13 residues. The V end was cut by 5 bases, the J end by 0 bases, with 9 bases between. DNA of the CDR3: TGCGCCAGCAGACAGGGCCCCTCCTACGAGCAGTACTTC. It yields the protein CASRQGPSYEQYF.

The table lists this clonotype with a few counts. The J gene is TRBJ2-5, the V gene TRBV6-5; no definite D call. Germline V gene lookup returns CDR1 MNHEY and CDR2 SVGAGI. The CDR3 spans 13 residues. Trimming removed 6 bases at V and 5 bases at J, with 13 bases between. This CDR3 is CASSSLKRETQYF. For the CDR3, the DNA is TGTGCCAGCAGCTCACTCAAGAGGGAGACCCAGTACTTC.

CDR3: CASSVTGTSSEQFF. Written as DNA, the CDR3 is TGTGCCAGCAGCGTTACCGGGACTAGTAGCGAGCAGTTCTTC. The chain uses TRBV9 and TRBJ2-1, with 8 bases identical to TRBD2. CDR1 and CDR2 from the germline V gene are SGDLS and YYNGEE. The CDR3 runs 14 residues. V was clipped by 2 bases and J by 10 bases; unmatched bases: 8. Filled out from reference TRBV9 and TRBJ2-1, the complete variable domain reads DSGVTQTPKHLITATGQRVTLRCSPRSGDLSVYWYQQSLDQGLQFLIQYYNGEERAKGNILERFSAQQFPDLHSELNLSSLELGDSALYFCASSVTGTSSEQFFGPGTRLTVL.

The rearrangement links TRBV12-3 or TRBV12-4 to TRBJ2-1, with 12 bases matching TRBD2. The CDR3 is 16 residues long. Trimming took 6 bases from V and 6 from J; bases not matched to a gene: 9. Written as DNA, the CDR3 is TGTGCCAGCAGACCGACTAGCGGGGGCCGAAGCAATGAGCAGTTCTTC. As protein: CASRPTSGGRSNEQFF.

This clonotype showed up just a few times. V is TRBV6-5 and J is TRBJ2-7, with D perhaps matching TRBD2 (5 bases). CDR1 and CDR2 from the germline V gene are MNHEY and SVGAGI. V lost 11 bases to trimming and J lost 4 bases, with 15 bases between them. The CDR3 has 12 amino acids. CDR3 nucleotide sequence: TGTGCCGCGGTATGGCGCGGGTACGAGCAGTACTTC. Encoded protein: CAAVWRGYEQYF.

This clonotype has only a few counts. The gene calls are TRBV9 and TRBJ2-7, with 12 bases fitting TRBD1. Losses at the gene ends were 3 bases for V and 5 bases for J; bases not matched to a gene: 6. CDR1 SGDLS and CDR2 YYNGEE come from the germline V gene. The CDR3 has 15 residues. The CDR3 sequence: CASSGTGTGGHEQYF. The DNA for the CDR3 is TGTGCCAGCAGCGGGACCGGGACAGGGGGCCACGAGCAGTACTTC.

This clonotype has only a few counts. The chain recombines TRBV5-8 with TRBJ2-1; 11 bases agree with TRBD2. Losses at the gene ends were 5 bases for V and 8 bases for J; bases not matched to a gene: 12. Germline V lookup: CDR1 SGHTS, CDR2 YDEGEE. The CDR3 is made up of 16 amino acids. CDR3 protein: CASSSPTTSGNDEQFF. The CDR3 bases are TGTGCCAGCAGTTCGCCCACGACTAGCGGGAACGATGAGCAGTTCTTC.

This clonotype was counted a few times. This sequence joins TRBV6-5 and TRBJ2-1; tentative D call: TRBD1 (8 bases). The ends were cut back, 4 bases at V and 4 bases at J, with 17 bases in the middle. The CDR3 contains 16 residues. Germline loops: CDR1 MNHEY, CDR2 SVGAGI. In nucleotides, the CDR3 is TGTGCCAGCAGTTTCCCCGGACAGGGAGGGTACAATGAGCAGTTCTTC. This codes for CASSFPGQGGYNEQFF.

V is TRBV6-1 and J is TRBJ1-1, with TRBD1 matching 8 bases. V gave up 3 bases and J gave up 7 bases; unmatched junction bases: 7. This CDR3 has 14 residues. CDR1 is MNHNS, CDR2 SASEGT, per germline. DNA of the CDR3: TGTGCCAGCAGTGACAGGGGGCGACTCGATGAAGCTTTCTTT. This translates into CASSDRGRLDEAFF.

The V gene is TRBV6-1, the J gene TRBJ1-5, with D perhaps TRBD1 (5 bases). V lost 6 bases and J lost 0, with 18 bases in between. This CDR3 region has 17 residues. The germline V gene has CDR1 MNHNS and CDR2 SASEGT. For the CDR3, the DNA is TGTGCCAGCAGCGGGGGGGAGGGATTTCATAGCAATCAGCCCCAGCATTTT. Translating it yields CASSGGEGFHSNQPQHF.

The chain couples TRBV21-1 to TRBJ2-7; TRBD2 is the table's D call, not checked against the DNA. TRBV21-1 is reported as a pseudogene. The length of the CDR3 is 18 residues. The CDR3 spells CASSKARRLAAFSYEQYF. CDR3 DNA sequence: TGTGCCAGCAGCAAAGCACGGCGGCTAGCGGCGTTCTCCTACGAGCAGTACTTC.

At least ten counts were recorded for this clonotype. The chain carries TRBV12-3 or TRBV12-4 and TRBJ1-1; no reliable D call. The germline V and J ends were trimmed by 6 bases and 2 bases, with 10 bases remaining between them. The CDR3 loop spans 13 amino acids. The chain's CDR3 is CASSKGRNTEAFF. The CDR3 coding sequence is TGTGCCAGCAGCAAGGGCCGAAACACTGAAGCTTTCTTT.

This clonotype occurred many times. J is TRBJ2-1 and V is TRBV10-2; D is ambiguous. The CDR3 length is 12 residues. Trimming pared 7 bases from V and 10 bases from J, leaving 14 bases between. Germline CDR1 is WSHSY and CDR2 is SAAADI. In DNA, the CDR3 is TGCGCCAGCACCAGAGAGTTAGGGGAGCAGTTCTTC. Translating gives CASTRELGEQFF.

This clonotype was observed a few times. V gene TRBV7-9 combines with J gene TRBJ2-7, with D unresolved. Germline values: CDR1 SEHNR, CDR2 FQNEAQ (reference sequence). The germline V and J ends were trimmed by 1 base and 3 bases, with 7 bases remaining between them. This CDR3 has 13 residues. The CDR3, as DNA: TGTGCCAGCAGCTTAGAGGCAGTCTACGAGCAGTACTTC. Translated, it gives CASSLEAVYEQYF. Using reference TRBV7-9 and TRBJ2-7 for the parts outside the CDR3, the full variable domain is DTGVSQNPRHKITKRGQNVTFRCDPISEHNRLYWYRQTLGQGPEFLTYFQNEAQLEKSRLLSDRFSAERPKGSFSTLEIQRTEQGDSAMYLCASSLEAVYEQYFGPGTRLTVT.

The chain is built from TRBV3-1 and TRBJ2-1, with 9 bases matching TRBD2. The CDR3 contains 15 residues. J gave up 5 bases and V 1 base, and 3 bases lay outside the gene matches. The germline V gene encodes CDR1 LGHDT and CDR2 YNNKEL (reference sequence). The CDR3 loop reads CASSQGAGGNNEQFF. The CDR3 DNA reads TGTGCCAGCAGCCAAGGTGCGGGGGGGAACAATGAGCAGTTCTTC.

The V gene is TRBV30, the J gene TRBJ1-2; no clear D. Germline V gene data show CDR1 as GTSNPN and CDR2 as SVGIG (reference sequence). CDR3 length: 12 amino acids. With 1 base removed from V and 4 bases from J, the gap between germline ends came to 7 bases. The CDR3 DNA reads as TGTGCCTGGAGTGGCGTTGGCTATGGCTACACCTTC. Translating gives CAWSGVGYGYTF.

The table lists this clonotype with a few counts. The chain recombines TRBV5-1 with TRBJ2-3; 8 bases line up with TRBD2. CDR3 size: 15 residues. From germline, CDR1 is SGHRS and CDR2 YFSETQ. V gave up 4 bases and J gave up 5 bases; unmatched junction bases: 9. This CDR3 is CASSQGLDFVDTQYF. In DNA form, the CDR3 reads TGCGCCAGCAGCCAGGGACTAGATTTCGTAGATACGCAGTATTTT.

The chain combines TRBV5-1 with TRBJ2-5; D uncertain. V was pared by 3 bases and J by 2 bases, with 8 bases between. Germline V gene lookup returns CDR1 SGHRS and CDR2 YFSETQ. The CDR3 consists of 13 residues. CDR3 amino acids: CASSSYTQETQYF. Here the CDR3 DNA reads TGCGCCAGCAGCTCCTACACTCAAGAGACCCAGTACTTC.

This clonotype was picked up a small number of times. The rearrangement links TRBV5-1 to TRBJ1-2; perhaps TRBD1 as D (6 bases). V was trimmed by 4 bases and J by 6 bases, leaving 19 bases between them. There are 15 residues in the CDR3. The germline gives CDR1 SGHRS, CDR2 YFSETQ. The CDR3 DNA sequence: TGCGCCAGCAGCACCCAACCAGGGGCGCAGCATGGCTACACCTTC. Its translation is CASSTQPGAQHGYTF.